Given below is one T cell receptor (beta chain) in context. The antigen is undetermined. This record belongs to a study of cytomegalovirus exposure and HLA in healthy donors. Study-level results: A later analysis linked a missense variant in DCLRE1C to the trimming of TCR beta V and J genes.

PCR involved 60 Vbeta and 13 Jbeta primers. The data were produced by immunoSEQ multiplex PCR, yet TCRdb's version contains in-frame clones alone and is incomplete. Among roughly 150,000 clones listed, roughly 10% were seen once. Sequenced: PBMCs. This receptor was obtained from a male donor in good health and CMV-seronegative.

The CDR3 region has the DNA TGTGCCAGCAGCTTATACCGGGGGAAGGATGGCTACACCTTC. It yields the protein CASSLYRGKDGYTF. The chain has TRBV5-4 and TRBJ1-2; a weak D match, TRBD1 (5 bases). Germline V gene sequence: CDR1 SGHNT, CDR2 YYREEE (reference sequence). The CDR3 has 14 amino acids. Trimming took off 2 bases at V and 6 bases at J, with 14 bases between the two ends.